One and the same sample provided the 7 T cell receptor beta chains below, sequenced in a study of T cells after yellow fever vaccination. TCRdb redid the calling of the 5' RACE reads with MiXCR, one entry per CDR3 protein. The sample includes approximately 550,000 distinct CDR3 sequences, 15% to 20% of them seen just once. The sample was PBMCs, taken 15 days after the yellow fever booster vaccination. The origin of the receptors is a man under 40 who received the YFV17D yellow fever vaccine.

The J gene is TRBJ1-1, the V gene TRBV7-8; D gene unclear. CDR3 length: 14 amino acids. Per the germline V gene, CDR1 is SGHVS and CDR2 is FQNEAQ. V lost 2 bases and J lost 1, with 8 bases in between. The CDR3 DNA reads TGTGCCAGCAGCTTATTAGGTCCGAACACTGAAGCTTTCTTT. It translates to CASSLLGPNTEAFF. The full variable domain, completed using reference TRBV7-8 and TRBJ1-1, is GAGVSQSPRYKVAKRGQDVALRCDPISGHVSLFWYQQALGQGPEFLTYFQNEAQLDKSGLPSDRFFAERPEGSVSTLKIQRTQQEDSAVYLCASSLLGPNTEAFFGQGTRLTVV.

The genes are TRBV12-3 or TRBV12-4 and TRBJ2-5; the D is unclear. Trimming took off 6 bases at V and 2 bases at J, with 10 bases between the two ends. This CDR3 comprises 13 residues. The CDR3 loop reads CASSFTRQETQYF. The CDR3 DNA sequence: TGTGCCAGCAGCTTCACAAGACAAGAGACCCAGTACTTC.

This sequence joins TRBV28 and TRBJ2-1; D remains unclear. V gave up 3 bases and J gave up 2 bases, with 14 bases separating them. Germline CDR1 MDHEN, CDR2 SYDVKM. The CDR3 extends over 16 amino acids. The CDR3 sequence is CASSFFEETTYNEQFF. The CDR3 DNA is TGTGCCAGCAGTTTTTTTGAGGAGACCACCTACAATGAGCAGTTCTTC.

This clonotype turned up a few times. The chain joins TRBV18 to TRBJ2-7, with 7 bases that match TRBD1. The CDR3 contains 15 residues. V shed 3 bases and J 0 bases; nucleotides not matched to a gene: 5. Germline-derived CDR1 and CDR2 are KGHSH and LQKENI. The DNA for the CDR3 is TGTGCCAGCTCACCTCCAAGGGGGCCCTCCTACGAGCAGTACTTC. Protein sequence: CASSPPRGPSYEQYF.

The gene calls are TRBV7-9 and TRBJ2-3; TRBD2 is a possible D gene (5 bases). Germline CDR1 and CDR2: SEHNR and FQNEAQ (reference sequence). The CDR3 loop spans 15 amino acids. V lost 3 bases and J 8 bases, leaving 18 bases between the germline ends. The CDR3 sequence is CASSFPLRDPSTQYF. Written as DNA, the CDR3 is TGTGCCAGCAGCTTCCCCCTACGGGATCCTTCTACGCAGTATTTT.

This clonotype was picked up a small number of times. The CDR3 reads CASSFATGSSGANVLTF. CDR3 DNA: TGTGCCAGCAGCTTCGCGACAGGGTCGTCAGGGGCCAACGTCCTGACTTTC. The rearrangement uses TRBV7-2 and TRBJ2-6, with 7 bases matching TRBD1. Germline CDR1 reads SGHTA; CDR2 reads FQGNSA. The V segment lost 3 bases and the J segment 4 bases; nucleotides outside the gene matches: 9. The CDR3 sequence is 17 residues long.

There are a few counts of this clonotype. The chain recombines TRBV5-1 with TRBJ1-1; D is unresolved. This CDR3 has 12 amino acids. V was pared by 4 bases and J by 3 bases, with 7 bases between. Looked up from germline, CDR1 is SGHRS and CDR2 is YFSETQ. CDR3 in DNA: TGCGCCAGCAGCCCCTCCGACACTGAAGCTTTCTTT. Its protein product is CASSPSDTEAFF.